The following is a TCR beta chain sequence with its context. While CD8+ and CD4+ T cells were isolated negatively, TEMRA cells were enriched by FACS. The data were taken from a study of CD8 T cells in Susac syndrome. With random hexamers, reverse transcription was performed on roughly 0.5 to 1 ug of RNA. TCRdb reprocessed the immunoSEQ multiplex PCR reads via MiXCR and lists one record per CDR3 protein. This table has just over 80,000 distinct CDR3 sequences, around 94% appearing once. Deletions cut 3 bases from V and 0 bases from J, with 9 bases between. CDR3 length: 15 amino acids. CDR1 is LGHDT, CDR2 YNNKEL, per germline (reference sequence).

Sequenced sample: CD8+ T cells from PBMCs. The rearrangement links TRBV3-1 to TRBJ2-4, with no clear D. This sequence was found in a human donor in good health. The CDR3 sequence is CASSQITRAKNIQYF. The CDR3 coding sequence is TGTGCCAGCAGCCAGATCACCAGAGCCAAAAACATTCAGTACTTC.